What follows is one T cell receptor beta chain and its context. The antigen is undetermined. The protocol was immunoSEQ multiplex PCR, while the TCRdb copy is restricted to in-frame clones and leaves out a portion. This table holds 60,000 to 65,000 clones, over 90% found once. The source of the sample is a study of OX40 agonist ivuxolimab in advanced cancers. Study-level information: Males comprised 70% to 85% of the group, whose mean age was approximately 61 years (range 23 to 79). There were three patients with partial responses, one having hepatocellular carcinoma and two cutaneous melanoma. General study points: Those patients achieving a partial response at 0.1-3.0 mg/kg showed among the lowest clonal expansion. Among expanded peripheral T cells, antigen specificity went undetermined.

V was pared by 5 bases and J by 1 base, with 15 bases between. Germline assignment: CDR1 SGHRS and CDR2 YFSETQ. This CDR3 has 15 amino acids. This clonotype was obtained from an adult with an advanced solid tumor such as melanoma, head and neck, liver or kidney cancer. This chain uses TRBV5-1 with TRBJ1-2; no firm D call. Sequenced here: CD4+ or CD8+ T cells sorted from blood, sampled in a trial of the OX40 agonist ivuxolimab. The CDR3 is CASSSESHLNYGYTF. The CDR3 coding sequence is TGCGCCAGCAGTTCAGAATCCCATCTTAACTATGGCTACACCTTC.